The next 11 T cell receptor beta chains were all read from a single sample in a study of blood T cells in healthy people across ages. Then a second PCR, running roughly 7 to 11 cycles, was carried out with a sample-barcoded 5' primer and a J-beta primer mix. TCRdb redid the calling of the 5' RACE reads with MiXCR, one entry per CDR3 protein. The sample lists over 600,000 distinct CDR3 sequences, over 20% seen once, with 3.5% to 4% in the top ten. Input material: blood. These receptors originate from a man in his 70s in good health.

The gene calls are TRBV2 and TRBJ2-1, with a weak D call TRBD2 (6 bases). This CDR3 is built from 15 residues. Deletions cut 4 bases from V and 0 bases from J, with 10 bases between. Germline CDR1 SNHLY, CDR2 FYNNEI. The CDR3 nucleotides read TGTGCCAGCAGTGGGGCAGCGGGCTCCTACAATGAGCAGTTCTTC. It codes for CASSGAAGSYNEQFF. Based on the CDR3 plus reference TRBV2 and TRBJ2-1, the full variable domain is EPEVTQTPSHQVTQMGQEVILRCVPISNHLYFYWYRQILGQKVEFLVSFYNNEISEKSEIFDDQFSVERPDGSNFTLKIRSTKLEDSAMYFCASSGAAGSYNEQFFGPGTRLTVL.

This clonotype has a handful of counts. The chain recombines TRBV5-1 with TRBJ2-7; TRBD1 matches at 9 bases. Germline V gives CDR1 SGHRS, CDR2 YFSETQ. The CDR3 consists of 15 residues. V dropped 3 bases and J dropped 7; count of bases not matched to a gene: 11. The CDR3: CASSSSGQGVEEQYF. DNA of the CDR3: TGCGCCAGCAGCTCCTCGGGACAGGGAGTGGAAGAGCAGTACTTC.

The gene calls are TRBV7-2 and TRBJ2-1; tentatively, D is TRBD2 (5 bases). The V gene lost 1 base and the J gene lost 9 bases, with 7 bases spanning the gap. The CDR3 is made up of 12 amino acids. Germline CDR1 and CDR2: SGHTA and FQGNSA. CDR3: CASSLGEFEQFF. The CDR3 DNA is TGTGCCAGCAGCTTAGGGGAGTTTGAGCAGTTCTTC.

The chain carries TRBV9 and TRBJ2-1, with D unclear. Germline-derived CDR1 and CDR2 are SGDLS and YYNGEE. The CDR3 consists of 15 residues. Trimming cost V 4 bases and J 9 bases, with 20 bases left between them. The CDR3 DNA reads as TGTGCCAGCAGCCCCTCCCCTAGTTTCGGTAGTGAGCAGTTCTTC. Residues: CASSPSPSFGSEQFF.

This clonotype has at least ten counts. The rearrangement joins TRBV7-9 to TRBJ2-1, with TRBD1 as a possible D gene (6 bases). Trimming stripped 5 bases from V and 4 bases from J, with 15 bases between. Germline assignment: CDR1 SEHNR and CDR2 FQNEAQ (reference sequence). The CDR3 contains 15 residues. CDR3 sequence reads: CASSTAGTLYNEQFF. The CDR3, as DNA: TGTGCCAGCAGCACCGCCGGGACACTGTACAATGAGCAGTTCTTC.

This clonotype was found many times. The chain employs TRBV4-1 and TRBJ1-5, with 9 bases that match TRBD1. The CDR3 sequence is 17 residues long. With 5 bases clipped from V and 6 bases from J, the junction kept 14 bases outside the gene matches. CDR1 is MGHRA, CDR2 YSYEKL, per germline. The CDR3 is CASSTELDRGVGQPQHF. The CDR3 coding sequence is TGCGCCAGCAGCACCGAACTGGACAGGGGAGTGGGTCAGCCCCAGCATTTT.

This clonotype has a handful of counts. The rearrangement links TRBV20-1 to TRBJ1-1; no definite D call. The CDR3 loop spans 15 amino acids. V lost 0 bases to trimming and J lost 6 bases, with 17 bases between them. Germline V CDR1 and CDR2: DFQATT, SNEGSKA (reference sequence). For the CDR3, the DNA is TGCAGTGCTAGAGATGTTGAAGGGCTCGGGGCTGAAGCTTTCTTT. Translated, it gives CSARDVEGLGAEAFF.

This clonotype turned up a few times. The rearrangement uses TRBV11-2 and TRBJ2-5; TRBD1 agrees at 7 bases. TRBJ2-7 matches the DNA end more closely, so the J call is doubtful. The CDR3 is 14 residues long. CDR1 is SGHAT and CDR2 is FQNNGV in the germline V gene. As DNA, the CDR3 is TGTGCCAGCAGCACACACAGGGGTTCCTACGAGCAGTACTTC. It codes for CASSTHRGSYEQYF.

This chain uses TRBV5-4 with TRBJ2-7; weak D call: TRBD2 (5 bases). The CDR3 length is 14 residues. V was pared by 2 bases and J by 5 bases, with 14 bases between. Germline CDR1 SGHNT, CDR2 YYREEE (reference sequence). CDR3 nucleotides: TGTGCCAGCAGCTTCCAAGCGGTCATGCACGAGCAGTACTTC. This codes for CASSFQAVMHEQYF. Full variable domain (rest looked up from reference TRBV5-4 and TRBJ2-7): ETGVTQSPTHLIKTRGQQVTLRCSSQSGHNTVSWYQQALGQGPQFIFQYYREEENGRGNFPPRFSGLQFPNYSSELNVNALELDDSALYLCASSFQAVMHEQYFGPGTRLTVT.

This clonotype was observed many times. The chain has TRBV20-1 and TRBJ2-7, with TRBD1 matching over 9 bases. Germline-derived CDR1 and CDR2 are DFQATT and SNEGSKA (reference sequence). The CDR3 is made up of 13 amino acids. Unmatched junction bases numbered 7, after V lost 6 bases and J lost 4 bases. Written as DNA, the CDR3 is TGCAGTGCCCAGGGACAGGGTCTTTACGAGCAGTACTTC. It is translated as CSAQGQGLYEQYF.

The chain uses TRBV28 and TRBJ1-6; TRBD1 matches 7 bases. Germline V gives CDR1 MDHEN, CDR2 SYDVKM. V lost 6 bases to trimming and J lost 10 bases; unmatched junction nucleotides: 9. The CDR3 runs 14 residues. CDR3 DNA: TGTGCCAGCAGCACAGGGGACCGCATCTCACCCCTCCACTTT. It codes for CASSTGDRISPLHF.